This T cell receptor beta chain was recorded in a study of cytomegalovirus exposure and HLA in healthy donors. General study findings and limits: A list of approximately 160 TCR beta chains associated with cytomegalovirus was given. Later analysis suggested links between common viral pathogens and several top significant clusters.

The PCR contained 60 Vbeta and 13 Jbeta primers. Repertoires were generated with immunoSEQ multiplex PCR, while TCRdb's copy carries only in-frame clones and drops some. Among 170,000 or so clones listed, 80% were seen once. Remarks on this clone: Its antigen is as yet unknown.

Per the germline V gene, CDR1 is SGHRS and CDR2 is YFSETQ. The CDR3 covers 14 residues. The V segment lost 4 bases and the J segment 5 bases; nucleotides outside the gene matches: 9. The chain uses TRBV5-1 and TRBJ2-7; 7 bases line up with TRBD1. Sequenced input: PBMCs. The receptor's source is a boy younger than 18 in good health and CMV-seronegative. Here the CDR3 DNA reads TGCGCCAGCAGCCCCCGACAGGGAAGCGACGAGCAGTACTTC. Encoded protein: CASSPRQGSDEQYF. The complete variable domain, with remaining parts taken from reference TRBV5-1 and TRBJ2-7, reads KAGVTQTPRYLIKTRGQQVTLSCSPISGHRSVSWYQQTPGQGLQFLFEYFSETQRNKGNFPGRFSGRQFSNSRSEMNVSTLELGDSALYLCASSPRQGSDEQYFGPGTRLTVT.